Sequencing of this TCR beta chain was carried out in a study of early T cells in non-severe SARS-CoV-2 infection. Study context: Bulk RNA from unsorted whole blood was sequenced; chains were unpaired.

There are 17 residues in the CDR3. Germline CDR1 is LNHDA and CDR2 is SQIVND (reference sequence). Trimming pared 2 bases from V and 4 bases from J, leaving 18 bases between. Study findings and constraints: CD4 and private specificities were missed by VDJdb matching, which favored anti-spike CD8 responses.

The TCR library protocol was used to attach unique molecular identifiers. These identifiers were attached to individual cDNA molecules. TCRdb used MiXCR to reprocess the 5' RACE reads, holding one entry per CDR3 protein. In the table there are some 70,000 distinct CDR3 sequences, about 9% of which are singletons. This clonotype was recorded at least ten times. Antigen specificity is unknown. This chain joins TRBV19 and TRBJ2-1, with D tentatively TRBD2 (5 bases). The sequencing sample was made of whole blood. The origin of this receptor is an adult who was a healthcare worker with PCR-confirmed SARS-CoV-2 infection or an uninfected control (not recorded which). CDR3 amino acids: CASSISSGRPQYNEQFF. The DNA of the CDR3 is TGTGCCAGTAGTATATCAAGCGGTAGGCCCCAATACAATGAGCAGTTCTTC.